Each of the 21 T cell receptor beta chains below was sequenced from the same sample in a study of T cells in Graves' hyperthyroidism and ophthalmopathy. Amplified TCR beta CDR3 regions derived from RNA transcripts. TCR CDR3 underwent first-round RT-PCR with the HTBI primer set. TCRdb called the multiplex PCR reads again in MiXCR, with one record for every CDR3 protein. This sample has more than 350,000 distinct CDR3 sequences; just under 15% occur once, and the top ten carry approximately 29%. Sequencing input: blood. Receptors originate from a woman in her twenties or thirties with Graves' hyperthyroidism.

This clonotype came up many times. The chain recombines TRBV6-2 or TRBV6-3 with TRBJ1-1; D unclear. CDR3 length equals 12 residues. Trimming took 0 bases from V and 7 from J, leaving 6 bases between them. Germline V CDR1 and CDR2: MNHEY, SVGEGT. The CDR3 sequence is CASSYSRSEAFF. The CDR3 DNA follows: TGTGCCAGCAGTTACTCGAGGAGTGAAGCTTTCTTT.

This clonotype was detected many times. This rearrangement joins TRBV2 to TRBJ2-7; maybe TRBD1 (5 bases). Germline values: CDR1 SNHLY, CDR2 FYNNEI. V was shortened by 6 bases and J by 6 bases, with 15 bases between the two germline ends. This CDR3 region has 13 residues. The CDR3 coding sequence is TGTGCCAGCAGGGTTACCGGGCAGGGCGAGCAGTACTTC. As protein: CASRVTGQGEQYF. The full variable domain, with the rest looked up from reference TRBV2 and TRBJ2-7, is EPEVTQTPSHQVTQMGQEVILRCVPISNHLYFYWYRQILGQKVEFLVSFYNNEISEKSEIFDDQFSVERPDGSNFTLKIRSTKLEDSAMYFCASRVTGQGEQYFGPGTRLTVT.

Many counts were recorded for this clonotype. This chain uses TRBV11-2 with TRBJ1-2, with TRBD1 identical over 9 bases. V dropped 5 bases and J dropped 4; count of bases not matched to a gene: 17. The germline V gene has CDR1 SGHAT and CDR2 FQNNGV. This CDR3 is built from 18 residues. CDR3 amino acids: CASSPNRGPHPTSYGYTF. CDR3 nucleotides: TGTGCCAGCAGCCCTAACAGGGGGCCTCACCCCACATCCTATGGCTACACCTTC. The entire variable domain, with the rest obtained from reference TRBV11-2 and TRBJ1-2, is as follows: EAGVAQSPRYKIIEKRQSVAFWCNPISGHATLYWYQQILGQGPKLLIQFQNNGVVDDSQLPKDRFSAERLKGVDSTLKIQPAKLEDSAVYLCASSPNRGPHPTSYGYTFGSGTRLTVV.

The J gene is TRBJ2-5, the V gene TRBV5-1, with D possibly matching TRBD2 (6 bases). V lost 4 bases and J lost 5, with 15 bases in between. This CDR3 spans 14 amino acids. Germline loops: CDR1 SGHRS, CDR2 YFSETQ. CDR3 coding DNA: TGCGCCAGCAGCCTTCCGGGGAGCGGGGAGACCCAGTACTTC. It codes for CASSLPGSGETQYF.

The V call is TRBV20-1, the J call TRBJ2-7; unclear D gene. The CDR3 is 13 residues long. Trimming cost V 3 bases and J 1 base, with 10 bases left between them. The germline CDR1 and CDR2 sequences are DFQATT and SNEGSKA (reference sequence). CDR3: CSASFGKSYEQYF. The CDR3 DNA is TGCAGTGCTAGTTTCGGAAAATCCTACGAGCAGTACTTC.

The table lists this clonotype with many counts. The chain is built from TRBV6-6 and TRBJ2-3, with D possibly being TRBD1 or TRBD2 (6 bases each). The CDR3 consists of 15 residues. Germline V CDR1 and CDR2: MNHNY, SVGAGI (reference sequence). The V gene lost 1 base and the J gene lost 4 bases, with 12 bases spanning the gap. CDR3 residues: CASSYFGGLSDTQYF. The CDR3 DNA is TGTGCCAGCAGTTACTTTGGGGGGCTGTCAGATACGCAGTATTTT.

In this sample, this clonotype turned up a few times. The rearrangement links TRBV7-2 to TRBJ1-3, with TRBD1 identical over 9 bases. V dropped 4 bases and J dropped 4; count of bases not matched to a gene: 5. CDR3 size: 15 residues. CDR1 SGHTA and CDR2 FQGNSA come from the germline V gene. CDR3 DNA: TGTGCCAGCAGCTCTACAGGGGGCAGAGGAAACACCATATATTTT. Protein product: CASSSTGGRGNTIYF. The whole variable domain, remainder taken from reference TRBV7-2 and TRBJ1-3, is GAGVSQSPSNKVTEKGKDVELRCDPISGHTALYWYRQSLGQGLEFLIYFQGNSAPDKSGLPSDRFSAERTGGSVSTLTIQRTQQEDSAVYLCASSSTGGRGNTIYFGEGSWLTVV.

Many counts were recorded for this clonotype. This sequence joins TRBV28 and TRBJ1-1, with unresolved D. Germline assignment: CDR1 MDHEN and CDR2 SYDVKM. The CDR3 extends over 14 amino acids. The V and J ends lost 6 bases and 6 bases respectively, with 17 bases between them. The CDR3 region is CASRTPVGYSEAFF. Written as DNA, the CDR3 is TGTGCCAGCAGAACCCCGGTGGGGTACTCTGAAGCTTTCTTT.

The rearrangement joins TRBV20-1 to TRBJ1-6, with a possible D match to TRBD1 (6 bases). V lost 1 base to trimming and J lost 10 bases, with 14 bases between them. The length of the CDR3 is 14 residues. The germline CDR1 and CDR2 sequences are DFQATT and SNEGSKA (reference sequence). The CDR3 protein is CSARVNRVRSPLHF. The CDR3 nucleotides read TGCAGTGCTAGAGTGAACAGGGTGCGATCACCCCTCCACTTT.

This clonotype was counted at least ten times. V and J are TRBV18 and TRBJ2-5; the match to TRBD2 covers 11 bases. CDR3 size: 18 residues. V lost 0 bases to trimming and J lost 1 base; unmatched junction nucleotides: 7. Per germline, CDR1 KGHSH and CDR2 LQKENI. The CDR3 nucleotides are TGTGCCAGCTCACCACCGGTGCTGACTAGCGGGATCCAAGAGACCCAGTACTTC. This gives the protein CASSPPVLTSGIQETQYF.

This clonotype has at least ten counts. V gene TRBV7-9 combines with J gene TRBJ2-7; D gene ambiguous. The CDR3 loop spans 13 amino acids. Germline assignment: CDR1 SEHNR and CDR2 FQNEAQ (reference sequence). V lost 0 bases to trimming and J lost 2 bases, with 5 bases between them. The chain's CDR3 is CASSLALTYEQYF. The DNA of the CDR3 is TGTGCCAGCAGCTTAGCGCTTACCTACGAGCAGTACTTC.

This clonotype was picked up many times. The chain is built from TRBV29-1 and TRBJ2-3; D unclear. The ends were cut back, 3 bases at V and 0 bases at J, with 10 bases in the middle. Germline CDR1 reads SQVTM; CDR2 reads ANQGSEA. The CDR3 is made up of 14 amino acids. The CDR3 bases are TGCAGCGTTGAGGGTCTCCAAAGCACAGATACGCAGTATTTT. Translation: CSVEGLQSTDTQYF.

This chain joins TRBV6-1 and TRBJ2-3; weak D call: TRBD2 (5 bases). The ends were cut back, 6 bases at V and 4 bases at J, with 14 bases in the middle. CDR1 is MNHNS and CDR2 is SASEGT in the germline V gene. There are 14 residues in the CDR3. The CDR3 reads CASSSTRTADTQYF. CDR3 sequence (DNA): TGTGCCAGCAGCTCAACTAGGACGGCAGATACGCAGTATTTT.

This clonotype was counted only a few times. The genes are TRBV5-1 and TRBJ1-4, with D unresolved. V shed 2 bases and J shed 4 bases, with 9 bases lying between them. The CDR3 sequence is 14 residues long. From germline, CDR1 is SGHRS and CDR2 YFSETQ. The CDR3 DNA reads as TGCGCCAGCAGCTTAAACAGCCATAATGAAAAACTGTTTTTT. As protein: CASSLNSHNEKLFF. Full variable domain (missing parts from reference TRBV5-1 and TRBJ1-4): KAGVTQTPRYLIKTRGQQVTLSCSPISGHRSVSWYQQTPGQGLQFLFEYFSETQRNKGNFPGRFSGRQFSNSRSEMNVSTLELGDSALYLCASSLNSHNEKLFFGSGTQLSVL.

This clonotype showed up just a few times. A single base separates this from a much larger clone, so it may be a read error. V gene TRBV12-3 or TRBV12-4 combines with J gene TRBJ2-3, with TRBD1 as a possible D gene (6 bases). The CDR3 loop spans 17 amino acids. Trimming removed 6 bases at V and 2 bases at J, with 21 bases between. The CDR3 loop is CASSQSQGQHNTDTQYF. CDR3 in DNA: TGTGCCAGCAGCCAAAGCCAAGGACAGCACAACACAGATACGCAGTATTTT.

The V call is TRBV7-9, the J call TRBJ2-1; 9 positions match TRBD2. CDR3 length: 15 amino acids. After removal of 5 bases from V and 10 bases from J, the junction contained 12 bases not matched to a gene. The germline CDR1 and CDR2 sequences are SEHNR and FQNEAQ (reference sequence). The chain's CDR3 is CASSDGLASPGEQFF. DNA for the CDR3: TGTGCCAGCAGCGACGGACTAGCGTCCCCAGGGGAGCAGTTCTTC.

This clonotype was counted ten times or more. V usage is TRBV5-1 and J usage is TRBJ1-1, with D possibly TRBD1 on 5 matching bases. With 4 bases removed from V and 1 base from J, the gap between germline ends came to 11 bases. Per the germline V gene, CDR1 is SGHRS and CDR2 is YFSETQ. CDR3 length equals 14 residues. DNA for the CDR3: TGCGCCAGCAGCCTAGGACAACCGAACACTGAAGCTTTCTTT. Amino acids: CASSLGQPNTEAFF.

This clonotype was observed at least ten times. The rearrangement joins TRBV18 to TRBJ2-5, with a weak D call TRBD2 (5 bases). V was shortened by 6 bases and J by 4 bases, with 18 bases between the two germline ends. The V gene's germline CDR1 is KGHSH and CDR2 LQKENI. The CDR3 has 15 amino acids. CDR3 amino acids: CASSPRTGEGETQYF. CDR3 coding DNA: TGTGCCAGCTCCCCGAGGACCGGCGAGGGAGAGACCCAGTACTTC.

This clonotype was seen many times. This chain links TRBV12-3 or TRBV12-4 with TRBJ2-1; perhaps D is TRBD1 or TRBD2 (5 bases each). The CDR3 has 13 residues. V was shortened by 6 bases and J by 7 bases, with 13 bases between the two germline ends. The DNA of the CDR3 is TGTGCCAGCAGGGACCCGGGGCGAAATGAGCAGTTCTTC. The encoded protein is CASRDPGRNEQFF.

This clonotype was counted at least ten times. DNA of the CDR3: TGTGCCAGCAGCTTAGCCGTGACAGGGGCCTACGAGCAGTACTTC. This gives the protein CASSLAVTGAYEQYF. The chain links TRBV7-2 to TRBJ2-7; 8 nucleotides agree with TRBD1. CDR1 SGHTA and CDR2 FQGNSA come from the germline V gene. Losses at the gene ends were 0 bases for V and 2 bases for J; bases not matched to a gene: 3. This CDR3 spans 15 amino acids.

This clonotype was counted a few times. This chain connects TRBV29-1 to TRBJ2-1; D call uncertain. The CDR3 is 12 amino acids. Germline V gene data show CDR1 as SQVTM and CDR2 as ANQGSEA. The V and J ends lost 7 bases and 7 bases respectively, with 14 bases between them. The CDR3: CSAIRSGNEQFF. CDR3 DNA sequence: TGCAGCGCAATCCGGTCAGGAAATGAGCAGTTCTTC.